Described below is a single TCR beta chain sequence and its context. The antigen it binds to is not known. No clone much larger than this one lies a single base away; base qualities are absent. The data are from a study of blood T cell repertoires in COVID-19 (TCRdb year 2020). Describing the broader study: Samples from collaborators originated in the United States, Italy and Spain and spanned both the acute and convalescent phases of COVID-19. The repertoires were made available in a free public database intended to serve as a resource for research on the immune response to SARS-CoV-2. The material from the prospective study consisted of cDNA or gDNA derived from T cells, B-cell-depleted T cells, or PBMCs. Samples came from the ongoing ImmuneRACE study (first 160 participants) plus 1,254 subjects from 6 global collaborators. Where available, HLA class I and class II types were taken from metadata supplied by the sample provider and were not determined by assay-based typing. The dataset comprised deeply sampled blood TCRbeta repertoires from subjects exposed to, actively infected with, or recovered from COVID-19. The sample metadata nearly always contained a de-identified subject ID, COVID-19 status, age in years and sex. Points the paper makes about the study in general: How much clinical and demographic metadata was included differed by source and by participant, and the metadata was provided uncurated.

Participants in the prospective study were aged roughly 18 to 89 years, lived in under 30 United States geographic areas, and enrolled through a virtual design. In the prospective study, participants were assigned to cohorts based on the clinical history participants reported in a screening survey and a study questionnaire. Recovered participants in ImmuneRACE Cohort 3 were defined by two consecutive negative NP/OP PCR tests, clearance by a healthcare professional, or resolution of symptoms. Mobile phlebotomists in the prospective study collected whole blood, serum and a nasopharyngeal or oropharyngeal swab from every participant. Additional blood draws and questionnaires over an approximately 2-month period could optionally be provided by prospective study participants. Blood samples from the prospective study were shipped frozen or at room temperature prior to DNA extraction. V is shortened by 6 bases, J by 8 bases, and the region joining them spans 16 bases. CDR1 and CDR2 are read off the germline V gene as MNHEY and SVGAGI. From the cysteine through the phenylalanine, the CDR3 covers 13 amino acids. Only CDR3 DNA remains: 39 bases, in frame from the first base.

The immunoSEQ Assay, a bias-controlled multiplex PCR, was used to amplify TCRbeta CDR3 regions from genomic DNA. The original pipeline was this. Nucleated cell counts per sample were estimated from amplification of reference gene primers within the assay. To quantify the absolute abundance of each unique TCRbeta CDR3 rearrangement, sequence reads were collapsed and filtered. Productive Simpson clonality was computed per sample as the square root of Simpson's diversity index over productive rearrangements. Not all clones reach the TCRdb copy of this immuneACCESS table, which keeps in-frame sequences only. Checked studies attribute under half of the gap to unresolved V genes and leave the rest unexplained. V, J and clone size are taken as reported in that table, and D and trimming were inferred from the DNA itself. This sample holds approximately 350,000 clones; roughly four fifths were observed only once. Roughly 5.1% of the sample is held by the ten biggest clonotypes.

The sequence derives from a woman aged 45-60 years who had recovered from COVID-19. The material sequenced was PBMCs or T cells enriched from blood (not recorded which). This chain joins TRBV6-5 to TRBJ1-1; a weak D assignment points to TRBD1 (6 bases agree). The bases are TGTGCCAGCAGCTACACGAACAGGGTCGAAGCTTTCTTT. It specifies CASSYTNRVEAFF.